The 3 T cell receptor beta chains below all came from one sample that was sequenced in a study of T cell changes during pregnancy in multiple sclerosis. Assay used: immunoSEQ multiplex PCR; TCRdb lists only in-frame clones, some missing. The data show almost 20,000 clones, less than 90% seen once. The sequences come from CD8+ T cells from peripheral blood mononuclear cells, collected after pregnancy. The receptors come from a female donor in good health, enrolled as a control in a pregnancy study.

The chain has TRBV5-8 and TRBJ1-2, with D possibly being TRBD1 (6 bases). The CDR3 length is 12 residues. Germline V gene lookup returns CDR1 SGHTS and CDR2 YDEGEE. V lost 4 bases, J lost 9 bases, and 13 bases lay in between. The CDR3: CASSPTQGSYTF. The CDR3 DNA reads TGTGCCAGCAGCCCAACTCAGGGGAGCTACACCTTC.

The V and J genes are TRBV5-6 and TRBJ2-7; a weak D match, TRBD1 (6 bases). The ends were cut back, 0 bases at V and 6 bases at J, with 13 bases in the middle. The CDR3 is 14 residues long. From germline, CDR1 is SGHDT and CDR2 YYEEEE. The DNA of the CDR3 is TGTGCCAGCAGCTTGGAAGGGCTAGGGGGCGAGCAGTACTTC. As protein: CASSLEGLGGEQYF.

The gene calls are TRBV6-6 and TRBJ1-1; no reliable D call. There are 11 residues in the CDR3. Germline V gene data show CDR1 as MNHNY and CDR2 as SVGAGI (reference sequence). V lost 10 bases to trimming and J lost 4 bases, with 10 bases between them. CDR3 loop: CATMGGTEAFF. In DNA form, the CDR3 reads TGTGCCACCATGGGAGGCACTGAAGCTTTCTTT.